The 8 T cell receptor beta chains below come from one sample, sequenced in a study of blood T cell repertoires in COVID-19. TCRdb keeps only in-frame clones here, not all; method: immunoSEQ multiplex PCR. Counted here are about 75,000 clones, 75% to 90% occurring once; the ten biggest clones make up about 6.5%. The sample was peripheral blood. Source of these receptors: a man aged 80 or over with COVID-19, enrolled during active disease.

This sequence joins TRBV11-3 and TRBJ2-2; D call uncertain. V lost 0 bases and J 0 bases, leaving 14 bases between the germline ends. The germline V gene encodes CDR1 SGHNT and CDR2 YENEEA. This CDR3 region has 18 residues. CDR3: CASSLDRLGKANTGELFF. CDR3 DNA: TGTGCCAGCAGCTTAGATCGATTGGGCAAAGCGAACACCGGGGAGCTGTTTTTT.

The rearrangement joins TRBV19 to TRBJ1-6, with D perhaps TRBD1 (5 bases). The CDR3 has 14 residues. V lost 9 bases and J lost 8, with 17 bases in between. The germline V gene has CDR1 LNHDA and CDR2 SQIVND (reference sequence). CDR3 DNA: TGTGCCAGCAAAGATACAGGACCCGATTCACCCCTCCACTTT. It codes for CASKDTGPDSPLHF.

The J gene is TRBJ2-3, the V gene TRBV19; D uncertain. The V gene lost 3 bases and the J gene lost 5 bases, with 24 bases spanning the gap. The length of the CDR3 is 18 residues. Looked up from germline, CDR1 is LNHDA and CDR2 is SQIVND (reference sequence). The CDR3 DNA is TGTGCCAGTAGTATTTCTGGCCGAATCGCGGCAGTCGAAGATACGCAGTATTTT. It codes for CASSISGRIAAVEDTQYF.

V and J are TRBV4-2 and TRBJ2-3, with 12 bases aligning to TRBD2. V lost 5 bases and J lost 5; bases outside the gene matches: 8. The CDR3 covers 16 residues. Looked up from germline, CDR1 is LGHNA and CDR2 is YNFKEQ. The CDR3, as DNA: TGTGCCAGCAGCTACAGACTAGCGGGGGAGGAAGATACGCAGTATTTT. This codes for CASSYRLAGEEDTQYF.

V gene TRBV6-5 combines with J gene TRBJ2-5; tentatively, D is TRBD2 (6 bases). The V and J ends lost 6 bases and 2 bases respectively, with 16 bases between them. The CDR3 is 15 amino acids. Germline V gives CDR1 MNHEY, CDR2 SVGAGI. CDR3 DNA sequence: TGTGCCAGCAGCCGCCTAGCGAGGGGACAAGAGACCCAGTACTTC. Amino acids: CASSRLARGQETQYF.

The CDR3 DNA is TGTGCCAGTAGTATCCAGGGGTCCACAGATACGCAGTATTTT. Protein product: CASSIQGSTDTQYF. The genes are TRBV19 and TRBJ2-3; TRBD1 is a possible D gene (6 bases). V was pared by 3 bases and J by 2 bases, with 9 bases between. The CDR3 spans 14 residues. CDR1 is LNHDA and CDR2 is SQIVND in the germline V gene (reference sequence). The full variable domain, rest sourced from reference TRBV19 and TRBJ2-3, is DGGITQSPKYLFRKEGQNVTLSCEQNLNHDAMYWYRQDPGQGLRLIYYSQIVNDFQKGDIAEGYSVSREKKESFPLTVTSAQKNPTAFYLCASSIQGSTDTQYFGPGTRLTVL.

The chain joins TRBV19 to TRBJ2-1; 9 bases fit TRBD1. The CDR3 contains 15 residues. CDR1 is LNHDA, CDR2 SQIVND, per germline (reference sequence). J was trimmed by 8 bases and V by 5 bases; bases with no gene match: 10. The CDR3 reads CASSAPGQGMDEQFF. The CDR3 coding sequence is TGTGCCAGTAGTGCACCGGGACAGGGAATGGATGAGCAGTTCTTC.

In this sample, this clone turned up a few times. The chain is built from TRBV2 and TRBJ2-4; 10 bases are shared with TRBD2. This CDR3 is 15 amino acids long. Losses at the gene ends were 4 bases for V and 4 bases for J; bases not matched to a gene: 4. CDR1 SNHLY and CDR2 FYNNEI come from the germline V gene. The CDR3: CASSGAGGSKNIQYF. CDR3 nucleotides: TGTGCCAGCAGTGGAGCGGGGGGGTCTAAAAACATTCAGTACTTC.